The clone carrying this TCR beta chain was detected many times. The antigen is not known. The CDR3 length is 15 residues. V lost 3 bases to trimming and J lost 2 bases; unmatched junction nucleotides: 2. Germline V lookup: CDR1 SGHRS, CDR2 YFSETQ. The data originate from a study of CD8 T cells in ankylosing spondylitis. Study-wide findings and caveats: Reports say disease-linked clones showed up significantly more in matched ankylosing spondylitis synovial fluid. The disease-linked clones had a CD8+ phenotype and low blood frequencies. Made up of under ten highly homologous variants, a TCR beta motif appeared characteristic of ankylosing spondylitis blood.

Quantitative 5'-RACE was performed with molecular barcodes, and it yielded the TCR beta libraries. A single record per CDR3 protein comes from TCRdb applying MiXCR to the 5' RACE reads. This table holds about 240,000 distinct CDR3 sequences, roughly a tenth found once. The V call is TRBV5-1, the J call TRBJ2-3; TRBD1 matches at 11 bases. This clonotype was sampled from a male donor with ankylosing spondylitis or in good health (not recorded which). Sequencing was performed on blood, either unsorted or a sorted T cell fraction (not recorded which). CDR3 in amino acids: CASSSGQGATDTQYF. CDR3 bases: TGCGCCAGCAGCTCTGGACAGGGGGCCACAGATACGCAGTATTTT.